A selection of T cell receptor beta chains follows, all from one sample in a study of Tregs in tolerant kidney transplant recipients. Method: immunoSEQ multiplex PCR; TCRdb's copy keeps in-frame clones and lacks some. The sample comprises roughly 66,000 clones, around nine tenths of which are singletons, and approximately 9.9% rests with the top ten. The sample consisted of CD8+ T cells from blood, taken before the transplant. These receptors came from a human donor who received a combined kidney and bone marrow transplant. Each CDR3 is given with its conserved first and last residue. Fields, in order: J gene, V gene, D gene, clone size, CDR3 protein, CDR3 DNA. D genes are given only for firm matches. Rows may omit the clone size; those that give it use once, few, many or a size class.

TRBJ2-1,TRBV30,.,.,CAWSVLGTEQFF,TGTGCCTGGAGTGTACTAGGGACAGAGCAGTTCTTC
TRBJ2-3,TRBV30,TRBD2,.,CAWKGSGRADTQYF,TGTGCCTGGAAAGGGAGCGGGAGGGCAGATACGCAGTATTTT
TRBJ2-5,TRBV30,TRBD2,.,CAWSVLSPGTGAGDSTEETQYF,TGTGCCTGGAGTGTACTTTCGCCCGGAACGGGAGCGGGAGATAGTACGGAAGAGACCCAGTACTTC
TRBJ2-2,TRBV30,.,.,CAYGTSNTGELFF,TGTGCCTACGGGACTTCGAACACCGGGGAGCTGTTTTTT
TRBJ2-7,TRBV9,.,.,CASSVAGGGGYEQYF,TGTGCCAGCAGCGTAGCTGGGGGGGGCGGGTACGAGCAGTACTTC
TRBJ2-1,TRBV27,.,.,CASSPTGILINAYNEQFF,TGTGCCAGCAGCCCTACCGGGATCTTGATAAACGCCTACAATGAGCAGTTCTTC
TRBJ2-4,TRBV19,TRBD2,.,CASSGWTSQNIQYF,TGTGCCAGTAGTGGCTGGACTAGCCAAAACATTCAGTACTTC
TRBJ1-1,TRBV19,TRBD1,.,CASSIWDRSEAFF,TGTGCCAGTAGTATTTGGGACAGGTCTGAAGCTTTCTTT
TRBJ1-1,TRBV13,.,.,CASSLGLSRGTFF,TGTGCCAGCAGCTTAGGCCTAAGTCGGGGGACTTTCTTT
TRBJ1-2,TRBV11-3,.,.,CASSLETGYGYTF,TGTGCCAGCAGCTTAGAAACAGGTTATGGCTACACCTTC
TRBJ2-3,TRBV14,.,few,CASSQVGGLTDTQYF,TGTGCCAGCAGCCAAGTTGGAGGGTTAACAGATACGCAGTATTTT
TRBJ2-3,TRBV4-3,.,.,CASSQVTSSDTQYF,TGCGCCAGCAGCCAAGTAACTAGCAGTGATACGCAGTATTTT
TRBJ2-3,TRBV5-6,.,few,CASTPVAATDTQYF,TGTGCCAGCACCCCGGTAGCAGCTACAGATACGCAGTATTTT
TRBJ2-7,TRBV2,.,.,CASSPGSPQANF,TGTGCCAGCAGCCCAGGGTCTCCCCAGGCGAACTTC
TRBJ1-2,TRBV7-9,TRBD1,.,CASSLESQGDYGYTF,TGTGCCAGCAGCTTAGAGTCCCAGGGGGACTATGGCTACACCTTC
TRBJ2-7,TRBV6-1,.,once,CASSGLARSYEQYF,TGTGCCAGCAGTGGACTGGCGAGATCCTACGAGCAGTACTTC
TRBJ1-2,TRBV13,.,medium-sized,CASSLDTPGDSGYTF,TGTGCCAGCAGCTTAGATACCCCAGGGGATAGTGGCTACACCTTC
TRBJ2-7,TRBV6-1,.,.,CAARTGASYEQYF,TGTGCCGCCAGGACGGGAGCCTCCTACGAGCAGTACTTC
TRBJ1-1,TRBV5-4,TRBD1,once,CASSLEGARTEAFF,TGTGCCAGCAGCTTGGAGGGGGCGCGGACTGAAGCTTTCTTT
TRBJ1-5,TRBV4-1,.,.,CASSRVSAGPGEPQHF,TGCGCCAGCAGCCGAGTATCTGCGGGCCCCGGGGAGCCCCAGCATTTT
TRBJ2-7,TRBV2,TRBD1,.,CATLDRDRVSYEQYF,TGTGCAACCTTGGACCGGGACAGGGTATCCTACGAGCAGTACTTC
TRBJ2-1,TRBV20-1,.,.,CSVIADNEQFF,TGCAGTGTTATAGCCGACAATGAGCAGTTCTTC
TRBJ1-5,TRBV2,TRBD1,few,CASSEEEQGPQPQHF,TGTGCCAGCAGTGAAGAGGAACAGGGGCCCCAGCCCCAGCATTTT
TRBJ2-5,TRBV4-2,.,few,CASSQGQQETQYF,TGTGCCAGCAGCCAAGGACAGCAAGAGACCCAGTACTTC
TRBJ1-4,TRBV13,.,.,CASSSPRGEKLFF,TGTGCCAGCAGCTCGCCGCGGGGAGAAAAACTGTTTTTT
TRBJ2-5,TRBV7-9,.,.,CASSPTMQGLQETQYF,TGTGCCAGCAGCCCGACCATGCAGGGCTTACAAGAGACCCAGTACTTC
TRBJ2-3,TRBV27,.,.,CASSLVAPDTQYF,TGTGCCAGCAGTTTAGTGGCTCCAGATACGCAGTATTTT
TRBJ1-1,TRBV30,.,.,CAWTPGEWTEAFF,TGTGCCTGGACACCGGGGGAATGGACTGAAGCTTTCTTT
TRBJ2-1,TRBV28,TRBD2,.,CASRTSGSGALEQFF,TGTGCCAGCAGAACTTCGGGTAGCGGGGCTCTGGAGCAGTTCTTC
TRBJ2-7,TRBV6-1,.,.,CASREQGGKVYEQYF,TGTGCCAGCAGAGAGCAGGGGGGAAAAGTCTACGAGCAGTACTTC
TRBJ2-2,TRBV2,TRBD2,.,CASSEFNSGGASTGELFF,TGTGCCAGCAGTGAGTTCAATAGCGGGGGGGCGAGCACCGGGGAGCTGTTTTTT
TRBJ2-2,TRBV5-1,TRBD2,.,CASGRGANTGELFF,TGCGCCAGCGGGAGGGGAGCGAACACCGGGGAGCTGTTTTTT
TRBJ2-1,TRBV30,TRBD2,.,CAWRTSGSVFDEQFF,TGTGCCTGGAGGACTAGCGGGAGTGTGTTCGATGAGCAGTTCTTC
TRBJ1-3,TRBV5-4,TRBD1,.,CASSWTGAGNTIYF,TGTGCCAGCAGCTGGACAGGGGCTGGAAACACCATATATTTT
TRBJ2-1,TRBV7-9,.,.,CASSPPGYNEQFF,TGTGCCAGCAGCCCACCGGGCTACAATGAGCAGTTCTTC
TRBJ2-1,TRBV29-1,TRBD2,once,CSLMGLATSSYNEQFF,TGCAGCCTGATGGGACTAGCGACATCCTCCTACAATGAGCAGTTCTTC
TRBJ1-6,TRBV19,.,.,CASSIGASPLHF,TGTGCCAGTAGTATAGGGGCTTCACCCCTCCACTTT
TRBJ1-6,TRBV5-6,TRBD1,.,CASTGTGQNSPLHF,TGTGCCAGCACCGGGACAGGGCAAAATTCACCCCTCCACTTT
TRBJ1-2,TRBV27,.,.,CASNGPRDGSYGYTF,TGTGCCAGCAACGGACCCCGAGACGGGAGCTATGGCTACACCTTC
TRBJ2-1,TRBV19,.,.,CASSGISGTGAEILAGGPNNEQFF,TGTGCCAGTAGTGGAATTTCCGGGACAGGGGCCGAAATATTAGCGGGAGGGCCTAACAATGAGCAGTTCTTC
TRBJ1-4,TRBV7-3,.,.,CASSLTSGGNEKLFF,TGTGCCAGCAGCTTAACGAGCGGGGGAAACGAAAAACTGTTTTTT
TRBJ2-1,TRBV7-9,.,.,CASSSQGNEQFF,TGTGCCAGCAGCTCCCAGGGGAATGAGCAGTTCTTC
TRBJ2-2,TRBV7-3,TRBD1,.,CASSITGTGPGELFF,TGTGCCAGCAGCATTACCGGGACAGGGCCCGGGGAGCTGTTTTTT
TRBJ2-7,TRBV7-9,.,.,CASSSTHREGSYEQYF,TGTGCCAGCAGCTCAACCCACAGGGAAGGGTCCTACGAGCAGTACTTC
TRBJ2-1,TRBV27,.,.,CASSYRSSYNEQFF,TGTGCCAGCAGCTATCGGAGCTCCTACAATGAGCAGTTCTTC